One and the same sample provided the 10 T cell receptor beta chains below, sequenced in a study of T cells in tuberculosis. Only in-frame clones appear in the TCRdb table, and some are missing; sequencing was by immunoSEQ multiplex PCR. The sample lists roughly 35,000 clones, over 85% occurring once. Sequencing was performed on PBMCs. The source is a donor between 10 and 35 years old with latent tuberculosis or without tuberculosis infection.

The chain has TRBV29-1 and TRBJ1-6; a possible D gene is TRBD1 (6 bases). From germline, CDR1 is SQVTM and CDR2 ANQGSEA. The CDR3 extends over 13 amino acids. V lost 5 bases and J lost 10, with 15 bases in between. The CDR3 DNA is TGCAGCGTTACCACCGGGACATTATCACCCCTCCACTTT. Translated: CSVTTGTLSPLHF.

The chain has TRBV7-3 and TRBJ2-7, with 7 nucleotides matching TRBD2. The J segment lost 2 bases and the V segment lost 4 bases, leaving 2 bases of the junction unmatched. The germline V gene has CDR1 SGHTA and CDR2 FQGTGA. This CDR3 is built from 13 residues. The CDR3 region is CASSSGLAYEQYF. The DNA for the CDR3 is TGTGCCAGCAGCTCCGGACTAGCCTACGAGCAGTACTTC.

The CDR3 protein is CASSLGQTVTYEQYF. CDR3 DNA sequence: TGTGCCAGCAGCTTGGGTCAGACTGTAACCTACGAGCAGTACTTC. The chain recombines TRBV5-4 with TRBJ2-7; D not certain. The CDR3 has 15 amino acids. Per the germline V gene, CDR1 is SGHNT and CDR2 is YYREEE (reference sequence). V lost 0 bases, J lost 2 bases, and 12 bases lay in between.

J is TRBJ2-7 and V is TRBV7-2; 11 positions agree with TRBD2. CDR1 SGHTA and CDR2 FQGNSA come from the germline V gene. The CDR3 sequence is 15 residues long. V was pared by 1 base and J by 5 bases, with 4 bases of the junction left unmatched. CDR3 sequence reads: CASSLELAGDHEQYF. The CDR3 DNA is TGTGCCAGCAGCTTAGAACTAGCGGGGGATCACGAGCAGTACTTC.

The V and J genes are TRBV25-1 and TRBJ1-4; 11 nucleotides line up with TRBD1. The CDR3 spans 16 residues. The germline CDR1 and CDR2 sequences are MGHDK and SYGVNS. V dropped 4 bases and J dropped 7; count of bases not matched to a gene: 8. The CDR3 sequence is CASSAPRTGGGEKLFF. The DNA for the CDR3 is TGTGCCAGCAGTGCCCCAAGGACAGGGGGCGGTGAAAAACTGTTTTTT.

This rearrangement joins TRBV9 to TRBJ2-2; D gene unclear. CDR3 size: 15 residues. Trimming removed 4 bases from V and 2 bases from J, with 12 bases in between. CDR1 is SGDLS and CDR2 is YYNGEE in the germline V gene. CDR3 sequence (DNA): TGTGCCAGCAGCCTTCCAGTGACTAACACCGGGGAGCTGTTTTTT. It codes for CASSLPVTNTGELFF.

The CDR3 is CASSLDRGENQPQHF. The CDR3 DNA follows: TGTGCCAGCAGCTTGGACAGGGGGGAAAACCAGCCCCAGCATTTT. J is TRBJ1-5 and V is TRBV5-4; 8 bases match TRBD1. The germline CDR1 and CDR2 sequences are SGHNT and YYREEE (reference sequence). The CDR3 covers 15 residues. Unmatched junction bases numbered 6, after V lost 0 bases and J lost 7 bases.

This chain links TRBV21-1 with TRBJ1-1; the D segment call TRBD1 is taken from the table without a DNA check. TRBV21-1 is an annotated pseudogene. The CDR3 covers 18 residues. CDR3 sequence (DNA): TGTGCCAGCAGCCCCCCGCGCGGGAGACAGGGGAGGGACACTGAAGCTTTCTTT. Translated: CASSPPRGRQGRDTEAFF.

The chain recombines TRBV12-5 with TRBJ2-5, with a weak D call TRBD1 (5 bases). The CDR3 spans 19 residues. The germline V gene has CDR1 LGHNT and CDR2 FRNRAP. V was cut by 3 bases and J by 4 bases, with 27 bases left in between. In DNA, the CDR3 is TGTGCTAGTGGTTTCCTTCCTCTTACGACAGCCAGCAGTCCAGAGACCCAGTACTTC. Its translation: CASGFLPLTTASSPETQYF.

The rearrangement joins TRBV28 to TRBJ1-3; perhaps TRBD1 as D (6 bases). V lost 2 bases and J 0 bases, leaving 14 bases between the germline ends. Germline CDR1 MDHEN, CDR2 SYDVKM. This CDR3 spans 17 amino acids. The CDR3 loop is CASSLTGRGVSGNTIYF. The CDR3, as DNA: TGTGCCAGCAGTTTAACAGGGCGAGGGGTCTCTGGAAACACCATATATTTT.